This note documents a single T cell receptor (beta chain) sequence. This clone came up a few times. Its specific antigen is unknown. Base qualities are missing; no much larger clone stands one base away. This entry comes from a study of OX40 agonist ivuxolimab in advanced cancers. For context, the study as a whole: Ivuxolimab was a fully human IgG2 agonistic monoclonal antibody targeting the costimulatory receptor OX40 (CD134). Partial responses were achieved by three dose-escalation patients, of whom one had hepatocellular carcinoma and two had cutaneous melanoma. Intravenous ivuxolimab was administered to patients every 2 weeks at six dose levels: 0.01, 0.1, 0.3, 1.5, 3 and 10 mg/kg. A male proportion of roughly 80% and a mean age of approximately 61 years, ranging from about 23 to 90, were recorded for the dose-escalation cohort. Peripheral TCRbeta sequencing aimed to test whether ivuxolimab altered TCR sequence diversity and caused clonal T-cell expansion. Patients were allowed to have had prior anti-PD-1, anti-PD-L1 or anti-CTLA-4 therapy, and roughly two fifths of the dose-escalation patients had been treated with checkpoint inhibitors. Of the roughly 52 dose-escalation patients, hepatocellular carcinoma was present in 19, melanoma in roughly 15, renal cell carcinoma in 9 and head and neck cancer in 9. The paper reports the monotherapy dose-escalation portion (N = 52 patients) of the phase I ivuxolimab trial.

The trial excluded patients who had a history of autoimmune disease or were on systemic immunosuppression. Peripheral blood for TCR sequencing was collected from all dose cohorts at baseline, on cycle 4 day 1, and on cycle 7 day 1. The samples were drawn from a first-in-human, open-label, multicenter phase I dose-escalation trial of ivuxolimab. Adults with locally advanced or metastatic head and neck squamous cell, hepatocellular, melanoma or renal cell carcinoma were enrolled in the trial. CD4+ and CD8+ T cells were sorted separately from peripheral blood before TCR sequencing. For sequencing of the TCRbeta CDR3 region, genomic DNA was extracted from the sorted cells. The immunoSEQ Assay was used to sequence the TCRbeta CDR3 regions. TCRdb limited this immuneACCESS table to in-frame rearrangements with V and J called. A share of clones is missing; checked studies link under half to unresolved V genes, and the rest is unexplained. Recorded for this sample are about 33,000 clones; roughly 77% of them occurred a single time. The leading ten clones occupy 22% of the sample.

The germline V gene (reference sequence) sets CDR1 to GTSNPN and CDR2 to SVGIG. V is clipped by 0 bases and J by 8 bases, and the sequence between their germline boundaries is 11 bases long. The CDR3 numbers 13 residues from cysteine through phenylalanine. Only the CDR3 portion is preserved as DNA: 39 bases, with reading frame beginning at the first base. Here is what the overall study found, with its caveats: In the 0.1-3.0 mg/kg groups, partial responders were among the patients with the lowest normalized peripheral clonal expansion, particularly in CD8+ T cells. After ivuxolimab, more expanded clones were found on average in CD8+ T cells than in CD4+ T cells. Low levels of normalized T-cell clonal expansion were also shown by some nonresponding patients. Which antigens the clonally expanded peripheral T cells were specific for was not determined. At doses from 0.1 to 3.0 mg/kg, clonal expansion was seen in both CD4+ and CD8+ blood T cells between baseline and week 6.

The sample consisted of CD4+ or CD8+ T cells sorted from blood, taken in a trial of the OX40 agonist ivuxolimab. This sequence was found in an adult with an advanced solid tumor such as melanoma, head and neck, liver or kidney cancer. The sequence links TRBV30 to TRBJ1-5; the D gene remains uncertain. The encoded CDR3 is CAWSVEGLKPQHF. At the DNA level, the sequence is TGTGCCTGGAGTGTAGAGGGTTTGAAGCCCCAGCATTTT.